This section outlines one TCR beta chain sequence together with its context. It lacks a known antigen. Within one base of it there is no much larger clone, and no base qualities were kept. TCRbeta CDR3 regions were amplified from genomic DNA using the immunoSEQ Assay, a bias-controlled multiplex PCR. In the source study's methods: Within the assay, amplification of reference gene primers was used to estimate how many nucleated cells each sample contained. To quantify the absolute abundance of each unique TCRbeta CDR3 rearrangement, sequence reads were collapsed and filtered. Productive Simpson clonality was computed per sample as the square root of Simpson's diversity index over productive rearrangements. TCRdb re-hosts the immuneACCESS table, in-frame sequences only. Its copies lack some clones; in the studies checked, an unresolved V gene accounts for under half of them, and the cause for the rest is not known. The V and J calls and clone size come from that table; D and trimming were worked out from the DNA. Recorded for this sample are about 400,000 clones; over 75% of them occurred a single time. The top ten clonotypes cover about 2.1% of the sample.

V is clipped by 1 base and J by 1 base, and the sequence between their germline boundaries is 11 bases long. The CDR3 covers 16 residues, taking in both the cysteine and the phenylalanine. Only the CDR3 DNA is retained, 48 bases long and in frame from the first base. From the germline V gene (reference sequence), CDR1 is LNHDA and CDR2 is SQIVND. The data originate from a study of blood T cell repertoires in COVID-19 (dated by TCRdb to about 2020). Describing the broader study: Samples from collaborators originated in the United States, Italy and Spain and spanned both the acute and convalescent phases of COVID-19. The material from the prospective study consisted of cDNA or gDNA derived from T cells, B-cell-depleted T cells, or PBMCs. Subjects who had been exposed to COVID-19, were actively infected with it, or had recovered from it provided the deeply sampled blood TCRbeta repertoires that made up the dataset. A freely available public database, intended as a resource for researchers studying the immune response to SARS-CoV-2, is where the repertoires were released. Samples came from the ongoing ImmuneRACE study (first 160 participants) plus 1,254 subjects from 6 global collaborators. Sample metadata almost always included a de-identified subject ID, COVID-19 status, age in years and sex. Where HLA class I and class II types were available, the types were taken from metadata supplied by the sample provider, not from assay-based typing.

On the study overall, not on this receptor specifically: The amount of clinical and demographic metadata varied by source and participant and was provided uncurated.

Participants in the prospective study were aged about 18 to 95 years, lived in approximately 26 United States geographic areas, and enrolled through a virtual design. In the prospective study, participants were assigned to cohorts based on the clinical history participants reported in a screening survey and a study questionnaire. In the prospective study, mobile phlebotomists collected whole blood, serum and a nasopharyngeal or oropharyngeal swab from each participant. Over a 2-month period, participants in the prospective study had the option of providing additional blood draws and questionnaires. Before DNA extraction, prospective study blood samples were shipped either frozen or at room temperature.

The rearranged segments are TRBV19 and TRBJ1-5, and possibly TRBD1, on 5 matching bases. The material sequenced was PBMCs or T cells enriched from blood (not recorded which). The TCR was taken from a woman in her forties with acute COVID-19. The DNA reads TGTGCCAGTAGTATAGGGGGCTCACCCAGCAATCAGCCCCAGCATTTT. This is translated as CASSIGGSPSNQPQHF.